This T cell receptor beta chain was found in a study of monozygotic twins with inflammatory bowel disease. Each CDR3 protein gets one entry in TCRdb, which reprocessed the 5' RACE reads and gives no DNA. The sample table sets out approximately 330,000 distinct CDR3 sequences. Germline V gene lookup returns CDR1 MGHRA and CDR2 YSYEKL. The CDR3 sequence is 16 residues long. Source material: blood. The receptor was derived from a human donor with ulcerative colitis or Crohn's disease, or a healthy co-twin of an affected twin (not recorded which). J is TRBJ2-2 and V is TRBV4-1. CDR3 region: CASSQGLGSHTGELFF.